These 5 T cell receptor beta chains share one sample of origin, sequenced in a study of T cell changes during pregnancy in multiple sclerosis. Measured with immunoSEQ multiplex PCR; TCRdb has only the in-frame clones, and not every one. The sample holds around 70,000 clones, about 89% seen once. The material was peripheral blood, obtained in the second trimester of pregnancy. These receptors originate from a female donor with multiple sclerosis, enrolled in a pregnancy study.

The gene calls are TRBV27 and TRBJ2-1; D uncertain. This CDR3 has 15 amino acids. Looked up from germline, CDR1 is MNHEY and CDR2 is SMNVEV (reference sequence). Trimming cost V 0 bases and J 4 bases, with 10 bases left between them. The CDR3 protein is CASSLSPPGYNEQFF. The CDR3 region has the DNA TGTGCCAGCAGTTTATCCCCCCCCGGGTACAATGAGCAGTTCTTC.

The sample holds one count of this clone. This rearrangement joins TRBV23-1 to TRBJ2-2; TRBD2 is a possible D gene (5 bases). TRBV23-1 qualifies as an ORF whose function is uncertain. V dropped 2 bases and J dropped 5 bases, with 15 bases sitting between them. CDR3 length equals 16 residues. The chain's CDR3 is CASSQPSLSLTGELFF. CDR3 DNA: TGCGCCAGCAGTCAACCTAGCTTGAGTCTGACCGGGGAGCTGTTTTTT.

This sequence joins TRBV6-1 and TRBJ2-7; 11 bases map to TRBD1. CDR3 length: 15 amino acids. V gave up 4 bases and J gave up 4 bases; unmatched junction bases: 6. The germline gives CDR1 MNHNS, CDR2 SASEGT. CDR3 protein: CASSARTGGVYEQYF. CDR3 nucleotides: TGTGCCAGCAGTGCCCGGACAGGGGGCGTGTACGAGCAGTACTTC.

V gene TRBV9 combines with J gene TRBJ1-5, with 8 bases fitting TRBD1. Trimming took 0 bases from V and 8 from J; bases not matched to a gene: 4. Germline lookup yields CDR1 SGDLS and CDR2 YYNGEE. The CDR3 has 14 amino acids. CDR3 loop: CASSVDRGGEPQHF. DNA of the CDR3: TGTGCCAGCAGCGTAGACAGGGGGGGCGAGCCCCAGCATTTT.

This clone was seen once. This rearrangement joins TRBV11-3 to TRBJ2-7; D is undetermined. Trimming cost V 1 base and J 3 bases, with 10 bases left between them. Germline V CDR1 and CDR2: SGHNT, YENEEA. This CDR3 is built from 14 residues. Here the CDR3 reads CASSLAGGGYEQYF. The CDR3 coding sequence is TGTGCCAGCAGCTTAGCTGGCGGTGGCTACGAGCAGTACTTC.